Below, 6 T cell receptor beta chains from the same sample are listed, as sequenced in a study of blood T cell repertoires in COVID-19. Clones were sequenced by immunoSEQ multiplex PCR, and TCRdb holds only the in-frame ones, with some missing. Seen here are about 120,000 clones, 69% observed once, and the top ten hold approximately 2%. The sequenced material came from peripheral blood. These receptors were collected from a woman in her seventies with acute or convalescent COVID-19.

This clone has more than one count but fewer than ten. The chain recombines TRBV6-5 with TRBJ1-2, with TRBD1 identical over 8 bases. The CDR3 runs 14 residues. In germline, CDR1 is MNHEY, CDR2 SVGAGI. The junction had 8 bases not matched to a gene; V was cut back by 6 bases and J by 5 bases. CDR3 sequence reads: CASRDGQGLYGYTF. CDR3 nucleotide sequence: TGTGCCAGCAGGGACGGACAGGGTTTATATGGCTACACCTTC.

This sequence joins TRBV7-2 and TRBJ1-1; 9 positions agree with TRBD1. Germline V gives CDR1 SGHTA, CDR2 FQGNSA. After removal of 7 bases from V and 1 base from J, the junction contained 4 bases not matched to a gene. The CDR3 has 14 residues. CDR3 in amino acids: CASTPTGGNTEAFF. For the CDR3, the DNA is TGTGCCAGCACCCCGACAGGGGGGAACACTGAAGCTTTCTTT.

The chain is built from TRBV10-2 and TRBJ2-7, with D tentatively TRBD2 (7 bases). Germline V gene sequence: CDR1 WSHSY, CDR2 SAAADI. The CDR3 has 13 residues. V was shortened by 4 bases and J by 7 bases, with 14 bases between the two germline ends. CDR3 sequence: CASSVGGAGEQYF. As DNA, the CDR3 is TGCGCCAGCAGTGTAGGGGGGGCGGGAGAGCAGTACTTC.

About this clone itself: The same CDR3 is also encoded by other DNA sequences in this sample. The chain combines TRBV4-3 with TRBJ2-3, with 12 bases fitting TRBD2. Losses at the gene ends were 4 bases for V and 3 bases for J; bases not matched to a gene: 8. The germline gives CDR1 LGHNA, CDR2 YSLEER. The CDR3 has 17 amino acids. The CDR3 bases are TGCGCCAGCAGCCTCTTCCTAGCGGGGGGGAAGACAGATACGCAGTATTTT. The encoded protein is CASSLFLAGGKTDTQYF.

V gene TRBV5-1 combines with J gene TRBJ1-5, with D possibly TRBD1 on 6 matching bases. The CDR3 covers 17 residues. CDR1 is SGHRS and CDR2 is YFSETQ in the germline V gene. V gave up 0 bases and J gave up 1 base, with 14 bases separating them. The CDR3: CASSLAGGPGSNQPQHF. CDR3 in DNA: TGCGCCAGCAGCTTGGCGGGGGGGCCTGGGAGCAATCAGCCCCAGCATTTT.

This clone was seen many times. The rearrangement uses TRBV6-2 or TRBV6-3 and TRBJ2-3; no clear D gene. CDR3 size: 11 residues. CDR1 is MNHEY, CDR2 SVGEGT, per germline. V was clipped by 2 bases and J by 6 bases, with 3 bases between them. CDR3 sequence: CASSYQDTQYF. Here the CDR3 DNA reads TGTGCCAGCAGTTACCAGGATACGCAGTATTTT.